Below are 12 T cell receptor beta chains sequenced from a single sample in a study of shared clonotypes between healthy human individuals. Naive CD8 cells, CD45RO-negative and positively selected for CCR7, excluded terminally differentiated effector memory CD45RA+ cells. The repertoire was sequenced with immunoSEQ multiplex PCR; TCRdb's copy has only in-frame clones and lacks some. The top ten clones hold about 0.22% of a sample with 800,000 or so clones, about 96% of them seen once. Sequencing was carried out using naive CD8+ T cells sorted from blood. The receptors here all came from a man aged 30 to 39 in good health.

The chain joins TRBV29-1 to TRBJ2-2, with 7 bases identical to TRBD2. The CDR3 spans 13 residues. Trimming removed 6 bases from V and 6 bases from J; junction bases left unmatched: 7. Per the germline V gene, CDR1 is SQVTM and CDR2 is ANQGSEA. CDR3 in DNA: TGCAGCGTAGCGGGACTATTCCCCGGGGAGCTGTTTTTT. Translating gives CSVAGLFPGELFF.

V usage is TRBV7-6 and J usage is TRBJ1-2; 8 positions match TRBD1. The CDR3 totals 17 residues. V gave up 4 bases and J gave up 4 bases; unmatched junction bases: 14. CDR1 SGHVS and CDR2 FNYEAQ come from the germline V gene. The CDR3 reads CASSYLLGTGLPYGYTF. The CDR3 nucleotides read TGTGCCAGCAGCTACTTACTCGGGACAGGCCTCCCCTATGGCTACACCTTC.

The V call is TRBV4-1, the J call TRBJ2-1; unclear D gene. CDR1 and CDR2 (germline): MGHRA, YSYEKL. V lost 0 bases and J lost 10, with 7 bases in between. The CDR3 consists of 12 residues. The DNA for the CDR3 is TGCGCCAGCAGCCAAGATCGTCTCGAGCAGTTCTTC. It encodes CASSQDRLEQFF.

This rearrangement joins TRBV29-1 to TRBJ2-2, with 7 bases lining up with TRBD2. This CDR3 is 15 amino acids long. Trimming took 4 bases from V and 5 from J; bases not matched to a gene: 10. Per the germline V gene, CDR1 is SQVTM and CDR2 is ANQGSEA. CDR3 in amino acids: CSVALLAGETGELFF. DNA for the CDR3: TGCAGCGTTGCCTTACTCGCGGGAGAAACCGGGGAGCTGTTTTTT.

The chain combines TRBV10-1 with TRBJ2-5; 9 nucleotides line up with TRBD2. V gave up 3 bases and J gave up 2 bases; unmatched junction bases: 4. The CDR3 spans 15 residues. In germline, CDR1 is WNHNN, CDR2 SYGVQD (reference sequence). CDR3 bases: TGCGCCAGCAGTGACCGGGCGGGAGGGCAAGAGACCCAGTACTTC. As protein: CASSDRAGGQETQYF.

This CDR3 is CASSLWSYEQYF. CDR3 sequence (DNA): TGTGCCAGCAGTTTATGGAGTTACGAGCAGTACTTC. V usage is TRBV28 and J usage is TRBJ2-7; D not certain. This CDR3 spans 12 amino acids. V gave up 0 bases and J gave up 4 bases, with 4 bases separating them. Germline CDR1 reads MDHEN; CDR2 reads SYDVKM.

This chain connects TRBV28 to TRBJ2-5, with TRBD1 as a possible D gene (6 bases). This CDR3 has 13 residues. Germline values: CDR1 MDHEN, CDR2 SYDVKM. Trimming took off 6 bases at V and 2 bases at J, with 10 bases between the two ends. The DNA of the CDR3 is TGTGCCAGCAGGACCACAGGGCAAGAGACCCAGTACTTC. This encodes CASRTTGQETQYF.

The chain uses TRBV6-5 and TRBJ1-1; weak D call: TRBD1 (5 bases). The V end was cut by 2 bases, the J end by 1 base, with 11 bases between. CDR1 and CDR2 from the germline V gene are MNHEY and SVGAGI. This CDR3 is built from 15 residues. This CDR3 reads CASSYGGGRNTEAFF. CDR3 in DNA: TGTGCCAGCAGTTACGGGGGTGGGCGGAACACTGAAGCTTTCTTT.

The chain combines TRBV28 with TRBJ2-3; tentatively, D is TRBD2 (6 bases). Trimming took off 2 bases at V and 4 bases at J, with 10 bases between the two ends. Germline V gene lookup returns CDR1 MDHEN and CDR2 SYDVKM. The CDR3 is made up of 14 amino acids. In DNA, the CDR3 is TGTGCCAGCAGTTTAGACGGCGGGGCAGATACGCAGTATTTT. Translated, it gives CASSLDGGADTQYF.

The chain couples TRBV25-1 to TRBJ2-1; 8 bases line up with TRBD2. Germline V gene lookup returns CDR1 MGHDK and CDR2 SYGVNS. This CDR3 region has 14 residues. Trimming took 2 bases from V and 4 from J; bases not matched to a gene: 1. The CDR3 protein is CASSEVAGYNEQFF. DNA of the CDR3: TGTGCCAGCAGTGAAGTAGCGGGGTACAATGAGCAGTTCTTC.

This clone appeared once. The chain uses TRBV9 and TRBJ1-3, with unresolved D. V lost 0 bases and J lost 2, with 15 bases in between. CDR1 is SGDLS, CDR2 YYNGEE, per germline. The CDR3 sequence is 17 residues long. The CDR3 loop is CASSVATTSNAGNTIYF. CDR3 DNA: TGTGCCAGCAGCGTAGCTACGACGTCAAATGCTGGAAACACCATATATTTT. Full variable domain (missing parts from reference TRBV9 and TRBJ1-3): DSGVTQTPKHLITATGQRVTLRCSPRSGDLSVYWYQQSLDQGLQFLIQYYNGEERAKGNILERFSAQQFPDLHSELNLSSLELGDSALYFCASSVATTSNAGNTIYFGEGSWLTVV.

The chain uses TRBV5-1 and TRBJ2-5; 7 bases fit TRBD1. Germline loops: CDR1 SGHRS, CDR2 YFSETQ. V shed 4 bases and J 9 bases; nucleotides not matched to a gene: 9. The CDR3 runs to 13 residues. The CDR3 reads CASSHGKGQSQYF. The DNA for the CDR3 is TGCGCCAGCAGCCACGGAAAGGGACAGTCCCAGTACTTC.